These 18 T cell receptor beta chains came from one sample sequenced in a study of T cells in Graves' hyperthyroidism and ophthalmopathy. TCR beta CDR3 sequences were amplified from RNA transcripts. The HTBI primer set drove a first-round RT-PCR of the TCR CDR3. TCRdb passed the multiplex PCR reads through MiXCR, listing each CDR3 protein once. The profile shows some 350,000 distinct CDR3 sequences, roughly 13% of them singletons. Input material: blood. These receptors were collected from a woman in her 40s with Graves' ophthalmopathy.

This clonotype was seen many times. The chain carries TRBV20-1 and TRBJ1-1; D unresolved. V was shortened by 1 base and J by 0 bases, with 6 bases between the two germline ends. The germline CDR1 and CDR2 sequences are DFQATT and SNEGSKA (reference sequence). This CDR3 comprises 13 residues. CDR3 bases: TGCAGTGCTAGAGGGCAGTTGAACACTGAAGCTTTCTTT. The encoded protein is CSARGQLNTEAFF.

Concerning this clonotype itself: A read error may produce the germline difference seen at one junction end. This sequence joins TRBV7-2 and TRBJ2-1, with TRBD2 matching 7 bases. Looked up from germline, CDR1 is SGHTA and CDR2 is FQGNSA. CDR3 size: 12 residues. This chain's CDR3 is CAGSLGEGEQFF. CDR3 nucleotide sequence: TGTGCCGGCAGCTTAGGGGAGGGAGAGCAGTTCTTC. Full variable domain (outside the CDR3, taken from reference TRBV7-2 and TRBJ2-1): GAGVSQSPSNKVTEKGKDVELRCDPISGHTALYWYRQSLGQGLEFLIYFQGNSAPDKSGLPSDRFSAERTGGSVSTLTIQRTQQEDSAVYLCAGSLGEGEQFFGPGTRLTVL.

This clonotype was found a few times. The chain uses TRBV27 and TRBJ2-7; D might be TRBD1 (5 bases). The CDR3 extends over 15 amino acids. The V and J ends lost 2 bases and 3 bases respectively, with 14 bases between them. Germline V lookup: CDR1 MNHEY, CDR2 SMNVEV (reference sequence). CDR3 residues: CASSLEFDRVYEQYF. CDR3 coding DNA: TGTGCCAGCAGTTTAGAATTCGACAGAGTCTACGAGCAGTACTTC.

This clonotype was counted a few times. The rearrangement links TRBV10-3 to TRBJ2-1; the match to TRBD1 covers 10 bases. V shed 0 bases and J 7 bases; nucleotides not matched to a gene: 3. There are 15 residues in the CDR3. Germline assignment: CDR1 ENHRY and CDR2 SYGVKD. CDR3 coding DNA: TGTGCCATCAGTGAGTCCAGGGGACAGGGGAATGAGCAGTTCTTC. Translated: CAISESRGQGNEQFF.

This clonotype was recorded at least ten times. The V gene is TRBV6-2 or TRBV6-3, the J gene TRBJ2-1; tentatively, D is TRBD2 (6 bases). This CDR3 is built from 15 residues. Germline lookup yields CDR1 MNHEY and CDR2 SVGEGT. V lost 4 bases to trimming and J lost 6 bases, with 16 bases between them. The CDR3 nucleotides are TGTGCCAGCAGTTTACTAGCCAGGTCAGGCAATGAGCAGTTCTTC. Its protein is CASSLLARSGNEQFF.

Note on this clonotype: Since a much larger clone is just one base distant, this may be a read error. CDR3 region: CASITPLWNTEAFF. The CDR3 nucleotides read TGTGCCAGCATCACCCCCCTGTGGAACACTGAAGCTTTCTTT. The chain uses TRBV7-9 and TRBJ1-1, with no clear D. This CDR3 has 14 residues. In germline, CDR1 is SEHNR, CDR2 FQNEAQ (reference sequence). The ends were cut back, 7 bases at V and 1 base at J, with 13 bases in the middle.

On this clonotype itself: This may stem from a read error, because a much larger clone lies one nucleotide away. The chain links TRBV7-9 to TRBJ1-1; D not resolved. The CDR3 has 13 residues. CDR1 and CDR2 from the germline V gene are SEHNR and FQNEAQ (reference sequence). CDR3 amino acids: CASTYSRNAEAFF. The CDR3 DNA sequence: TGTGCCAGCACCTATTCAAGGAACGCTGAAGCTTTCTTT.

The chain links TRBV6-2 or TRBV6-3 to TRBJ2-3, with 13 bases fitting TRBD2. The germline CDR1 and CDR2 sequences are MNHEY and SVGEGT. V lost 4 bases, J lost 6 bases, and 4 bases stayed unmatched. This CDR3 is 15 amino acids long. CDR3 DNA: TGTGCCAGCAGTTCACTAGCGGGGGGGCGGGATACGCAGTATTTT. Encoded protein: CASSSLAGGRDTQYF.

Remarks on this clonotype: With a much larger clone just one base away, this may be a read error. The chain couples TRBV5-1 to TRBJ2-7; D is possibly TRBD2 (6 bases). The CDR3 consists of 16 residues. The germline gives CDR1 SGHRS, CDR2 YFSETQ. CDR3 nucleotides: TGCGCCGGCAGCTTGGTGCGGGGCCCACACTCCTACGAGCAGTACTTC. Translating it yields CAGSLVRGPHSYEQYF.

V gene TRBV7-9 combines with J gene TRBJ2-1; TRBD2 agrees at 8 bases. Germline CDR1 is SEHNR and CDR2 is FQNEAQ (reference sequence). The CDR3 runs 15 residues. Germline trimming cut 5 bases from V and 7 bases from J; bases unmatched to any gene: 10. The CDR3 is CASSPPGLDGNEQFF. The CDR3, as DNA: TGTGCCAGCAGCCCCCCGGGACTAGACGGGAATGAGCAGTTCTTC.

This clonotype occurred many times. The chain is built from TRBV20-1 and TRBJ1-4; weak D call: TRBD1 (5 bases). CDR3 length: 13 residues. Germline CDR1 DFQATT, CDR2 SNEGSKA (reference sequence). CDR3 DNA sequence: TGCACCAACCGAGCAGGGATAAATGAAAAACTGTTTTTT. Its translation is CTNRAGINEKLFF.

This clonotype has a count of ten or more. The gene calls are TRBV6-5 and TRBJ2-1, with D uncertain. Germline-derived CDR1 and CDR2 are MNHEY and SVGAGI. The CDR3 loop spans 15 amino acids. The V gene lost 0 bases and the J gene lost 4 bases, with 10 bases spanning the gap. The CDR3 nucleotides are TGTGCCAGCAGTTACTCGAAAAGTCCATACAATGAGCAGTTCTTC. It yields the protein CASSYSKSPYNEQFF.

This clonotype was detected only a few times. The CDR3 bases are TGCGCCAGCAGTGAGGCCCCCCATTACAATGAGCAGTTCTTC. Its translation is CASSEAPHYNEQFF. V usage is TRBV10-2 and J usage is TRBJ2-1; D gene ambiguous. Germline CDR1 is WSHSY and CDR2 is SAAADI. The CDR3 contains 14 residues. Trimming stripped 2 bases from V and 4 bases from J, with 9 bases between.

This clonotype was seen at least ten times. V usage is TRBV28 and J usage is TRBJ1-5, with 7 bases that match TRBD1. The CDR3 has 12 residues. After removal of 6 bases from V and 9 bases from J, the junction contained 5 bases not matched to a gene. CDR1 and CDR2 (germline): MDHEN, SYDVKM. The CDR3 nucleotides read TGTGCCAGCAGCCCGGGACAGTCGCCCCAGCATTTT. Amino acid sequence: CASSPGQSPQHF.

The chain is built from TRBV20-1 and TRBJ2-1; 7 bases align to TRBD2. The V gene end was trimmed by 0 bases and the J gene end by 8 bases; junction bases not matched to a gene: 10. There are 15 residues in the CDR3. In germline, CDR1 is DFQATT, CDR2 SNEGSKA (reference sequence). The CDR3 region has the DNA TGCAGTGCTAGAGAGGCTGGACTAGGAACCTATGAGCAGTTCTTC. This translates into CSAREAGLGTYEQFF.

This chain uses TRBV6-2 or TRBV6-3 with TRBJ1-1, with D hard to call. Between the trimmed V and J ends, which lost 7 bases and 7 bases, there was a span of 13 bases. The V gene's germline CDR1 is MNHEY and CDR2 SVGEGT. This CDR3 region has 12 residues. CDR3 amino acids: CASKSPTGEAFF. The CDR3 DNA follows: TGTGCCAGCAAGAGTCCGACTGGTGAAGCTTTCTTT.

The chain employs TRBV20-1 and TRBJ2-7; 8 bases map to TRBD2. V trimming: 6 bases; J trimming: 6 bases; junction bases outside the gene matches: 10. Looked up from germline, CDR1 is DFQATT and CDR2 is SNEGSKA (reference sequence). This CDR3 region has 13 residues. In DNA form, the CDR3 reads TGCAGTGCCAAGAGCGGGGGCAAGGCCGAGCAGTACTTC. Residues: CSAKSGGKAEQYF.

The V call is TRBV2, the J call TRBJ2-1, with 9 positions matching TRBD2. V lost 6 bases, J lost 4 bases, and 7 bases stayed unmatched. Germline lookup yields CDR1 SNHLY and CDR2 FYNNEI. The CDR3 covers 15 residues. CDR3: CASSPLAGTYNEQFF. CDR3 nucleotides: TGTGCCAGCAGCCCCCTAGCGGGAACTTACAATGAGCAGTTCTTC.